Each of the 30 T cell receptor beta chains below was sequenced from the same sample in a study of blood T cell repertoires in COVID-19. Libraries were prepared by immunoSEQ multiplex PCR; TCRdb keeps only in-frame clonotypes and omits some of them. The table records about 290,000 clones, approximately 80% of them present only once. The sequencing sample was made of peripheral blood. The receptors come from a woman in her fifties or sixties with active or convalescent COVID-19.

Here the CDR3 DNA reads TGTGCCAGCAGCACTAGACAGGGAAATGGCGCAGCTTTCTTT. Its translation is CASSTRQGNGAAFF. The chain uses TRBV28 and TRBJ1-1, with 7 bases fitting TRBD1. Trimming at V came to 6 bases and at J to 10 bases, leaving 14 bases not matched to a gene. CDR3 length: 14 amino acids. The germline gives CDR1 MDHEN, CDR2 SYDVKM.

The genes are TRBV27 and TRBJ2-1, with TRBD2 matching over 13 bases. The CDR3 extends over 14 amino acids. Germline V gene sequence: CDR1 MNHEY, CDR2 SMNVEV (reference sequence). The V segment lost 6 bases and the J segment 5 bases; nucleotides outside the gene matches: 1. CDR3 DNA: TGTGCCAGCAGGGGACTAGCGGGACACAATGAGCAGTTCTTC. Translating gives CASRGLAGHNEQFF.

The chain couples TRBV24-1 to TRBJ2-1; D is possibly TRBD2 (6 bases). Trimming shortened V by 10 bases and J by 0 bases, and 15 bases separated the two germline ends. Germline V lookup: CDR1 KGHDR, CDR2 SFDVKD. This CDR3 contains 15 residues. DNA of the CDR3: TGTGCCACTTCTCCGGGACTTTACTCCTACAATGAGCAGTTCTTC. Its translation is CATSPGLYSYNEQFF.

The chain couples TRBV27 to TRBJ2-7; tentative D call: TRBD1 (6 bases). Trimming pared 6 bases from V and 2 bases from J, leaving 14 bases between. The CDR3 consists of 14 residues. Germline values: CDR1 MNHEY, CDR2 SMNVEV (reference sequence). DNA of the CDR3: TGTGCCAGCAGCCGGACAGCGATAACCTACGAGCAGTACTTC. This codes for CASSRTAITYEQYF.

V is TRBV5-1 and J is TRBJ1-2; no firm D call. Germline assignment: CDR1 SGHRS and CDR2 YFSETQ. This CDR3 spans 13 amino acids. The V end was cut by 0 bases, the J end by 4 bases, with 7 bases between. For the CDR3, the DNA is TGCGCCAGCAGCTTGGGGCGGGCCTATGGCTACACCTTC. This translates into CASSLGRAYGYTF. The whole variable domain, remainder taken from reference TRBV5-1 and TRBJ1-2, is KAGVTQTPRYLIKTRGQQVTLSCSPISGHRSVSWYQQTPGQGLQFLFEYFSETQRNKGNFPGRFSGRQFSNSRSEMNVSTLELGDSALYLCASSLGRAYGYTFGSGTRLTVV.

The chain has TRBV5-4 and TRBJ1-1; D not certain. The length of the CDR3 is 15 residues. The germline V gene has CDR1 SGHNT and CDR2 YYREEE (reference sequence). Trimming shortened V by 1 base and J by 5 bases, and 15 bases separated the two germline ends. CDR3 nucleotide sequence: TGTGCCAGCAGCTTGTGGGCAGCCGGCTTAACTGAAGCTTTCTTT. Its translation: CASSLWAAGLTEAFF.

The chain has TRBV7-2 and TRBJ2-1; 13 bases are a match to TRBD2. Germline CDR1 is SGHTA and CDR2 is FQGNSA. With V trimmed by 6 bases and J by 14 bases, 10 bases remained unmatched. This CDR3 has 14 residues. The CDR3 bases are TGTGCCAGCAGACTCCCACTAGCGGGAGGGCATGAGTTCTTC. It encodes CASRLPLAGGHEFF.

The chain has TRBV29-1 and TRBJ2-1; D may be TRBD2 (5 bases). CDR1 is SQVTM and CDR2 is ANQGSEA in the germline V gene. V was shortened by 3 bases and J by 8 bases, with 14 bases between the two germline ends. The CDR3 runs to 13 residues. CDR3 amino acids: CSVDTGRSHEQFF. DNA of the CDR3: TGCAGCGTTGATACGGGAAGGTCTCATGAGCAGTTCTTC.

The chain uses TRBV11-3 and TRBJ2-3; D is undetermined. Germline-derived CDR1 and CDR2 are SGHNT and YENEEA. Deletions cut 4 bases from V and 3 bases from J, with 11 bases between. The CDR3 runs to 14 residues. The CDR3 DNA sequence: TGTGCCAGCAGCTCGTTTGATAGTACAGATACGCAGTATTTT. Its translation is CASSSFDSTDTQYF.

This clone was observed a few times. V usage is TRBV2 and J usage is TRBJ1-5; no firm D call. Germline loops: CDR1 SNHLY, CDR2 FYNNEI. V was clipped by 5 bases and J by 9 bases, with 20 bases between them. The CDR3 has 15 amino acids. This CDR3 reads CASSLGPADLGPQHF. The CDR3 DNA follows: TGTGCCAGCAGTCTTGGCCCCGCTGACTTGGGGCCCCAGCATTTT.

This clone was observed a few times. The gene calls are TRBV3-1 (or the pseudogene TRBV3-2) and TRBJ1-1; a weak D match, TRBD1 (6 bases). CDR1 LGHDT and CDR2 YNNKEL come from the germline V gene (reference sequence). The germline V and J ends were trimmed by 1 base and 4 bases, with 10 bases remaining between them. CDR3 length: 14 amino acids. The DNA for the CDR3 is TGTGCCAGCAGCCAAGGTCGGGGGGCCACTGAAGCTTTCTTT. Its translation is CASSQGRGATEAFF.

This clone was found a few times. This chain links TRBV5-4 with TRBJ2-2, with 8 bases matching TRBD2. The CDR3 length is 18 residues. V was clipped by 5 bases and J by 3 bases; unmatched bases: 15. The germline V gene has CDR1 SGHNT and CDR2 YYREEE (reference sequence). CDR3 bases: TGTGCCAGCAGGTCCCGGGAGCCGCGGGAGGAACACACCGGGGAGCTGTTTTTT. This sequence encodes CASRSREPREEHTGELFF. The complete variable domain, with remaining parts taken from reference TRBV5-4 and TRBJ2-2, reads ETGVTQSPTHLIKTRGQQVTLRCSSQSGHNTVSWYQQALGQGPQFIFQYYREEENGRGNFPPRFSGLQFPNYSSELNVNALELDDSALYLCASRSREPREEHTGELFFGEGSRLTVL.

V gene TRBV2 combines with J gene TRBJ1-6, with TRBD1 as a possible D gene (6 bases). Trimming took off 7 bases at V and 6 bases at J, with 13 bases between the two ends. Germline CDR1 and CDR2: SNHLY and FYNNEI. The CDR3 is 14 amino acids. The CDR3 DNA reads TGTGCCAGCACCTTAGACAGGAGTAATTCACCCCTCCACTTT. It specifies CASTLDRSNSPLHF.

The CDR3 DNA reads as TGTGCCAGCTCAACGGGAGCTAATGAAAAACTGTTTTTT. Its translation: CASSTGANEKLFF. The V gene is TRBV18, the J gene TRBJ1-4; D remains ambiguous. Germline V lookup: CDR1 KGHSH, CDR2 LQKENI. The CDR3 is 13 residues long. V was trimmed by 5 bases and J by 3 bases, leaving 7 bases between them.

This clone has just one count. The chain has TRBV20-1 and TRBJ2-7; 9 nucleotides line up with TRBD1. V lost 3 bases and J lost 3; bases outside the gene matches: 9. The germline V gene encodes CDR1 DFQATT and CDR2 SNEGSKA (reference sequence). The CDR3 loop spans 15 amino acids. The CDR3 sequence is CSASKGTGTVYEQYF. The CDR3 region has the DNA TGCAGTGCTAGTAAAGGGACAGGGACCGTCTACGAGCAGTACTTC.

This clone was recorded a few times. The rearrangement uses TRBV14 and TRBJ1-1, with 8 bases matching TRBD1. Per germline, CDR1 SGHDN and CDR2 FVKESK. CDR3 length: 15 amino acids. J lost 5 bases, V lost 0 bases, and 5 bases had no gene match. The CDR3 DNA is TGTGCCAGCAGCCAAGACAACAGGGGGGCGACTGAAGCTTTCTTT. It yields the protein CASSQDNRGATEAFF.

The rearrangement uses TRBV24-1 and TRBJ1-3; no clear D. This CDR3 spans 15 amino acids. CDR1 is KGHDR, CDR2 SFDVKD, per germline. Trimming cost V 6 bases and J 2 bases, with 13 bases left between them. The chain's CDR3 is CATSPGKGAGNTIYF. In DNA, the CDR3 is TGTGCCACCAGTCCGGGGAAGGGAGCTGGAAACACCATATATTTT.

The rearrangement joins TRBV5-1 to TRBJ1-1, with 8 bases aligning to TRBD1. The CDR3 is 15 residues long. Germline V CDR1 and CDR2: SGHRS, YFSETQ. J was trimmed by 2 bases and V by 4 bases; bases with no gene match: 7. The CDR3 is CASSAGQGANTEAFF. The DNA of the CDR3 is TGCGCCAGCAGCGCAGGGCAGGGGGCAAACACTGAAGCTTTCTTT.

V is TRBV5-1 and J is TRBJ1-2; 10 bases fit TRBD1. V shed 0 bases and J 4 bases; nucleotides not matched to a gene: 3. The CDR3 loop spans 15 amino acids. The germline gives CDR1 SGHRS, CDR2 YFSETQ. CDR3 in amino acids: CASSLGQGAIYGYTF. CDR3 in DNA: TGCGCCAGCAGCTTGGGACAGGGGGCCATCTATGGCTACACCTTC.

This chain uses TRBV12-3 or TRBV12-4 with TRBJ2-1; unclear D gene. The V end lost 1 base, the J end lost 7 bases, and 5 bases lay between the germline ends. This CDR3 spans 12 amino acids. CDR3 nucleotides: TGTGCCAGCAGTTTAGACTCGAATGAGCAGTTCTTC. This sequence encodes CASSLDSNEQFF.

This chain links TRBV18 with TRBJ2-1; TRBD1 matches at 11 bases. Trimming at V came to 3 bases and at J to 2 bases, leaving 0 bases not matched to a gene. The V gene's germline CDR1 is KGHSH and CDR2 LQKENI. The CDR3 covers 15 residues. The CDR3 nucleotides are TGTGCCAGCTCACCGGGACAGGGGGCCTACAATGAGCAGTTCTTC. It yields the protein CASSPGQGAYNEQFF.

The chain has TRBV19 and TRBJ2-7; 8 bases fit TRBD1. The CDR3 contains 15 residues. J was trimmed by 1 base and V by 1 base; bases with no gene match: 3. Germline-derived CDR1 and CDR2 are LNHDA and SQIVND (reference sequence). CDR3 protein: CASSIAQGASYEQYF. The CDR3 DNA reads TGTGCCAGTAGTATAGCCCAGGGGGCATCCTACGAGCAGTACTTC.

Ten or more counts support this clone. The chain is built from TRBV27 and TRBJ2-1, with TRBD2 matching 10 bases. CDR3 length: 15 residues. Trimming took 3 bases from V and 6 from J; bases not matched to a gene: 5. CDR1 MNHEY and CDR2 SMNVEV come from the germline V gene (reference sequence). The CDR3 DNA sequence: TGTGCCAGCAGTTTGATAGCGGGAGGAGGCAATGAGCAGTTCTTC. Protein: CASSLIAGGGNEQFF.

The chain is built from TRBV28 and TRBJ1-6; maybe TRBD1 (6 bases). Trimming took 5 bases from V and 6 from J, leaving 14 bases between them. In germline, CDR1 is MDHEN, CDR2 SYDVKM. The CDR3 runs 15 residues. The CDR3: CASSPGQLGNSPLHF. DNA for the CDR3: TGTGCCAGCAGTCCAGGACAGCTAGGTAATTCACCCCTCCACTTT.

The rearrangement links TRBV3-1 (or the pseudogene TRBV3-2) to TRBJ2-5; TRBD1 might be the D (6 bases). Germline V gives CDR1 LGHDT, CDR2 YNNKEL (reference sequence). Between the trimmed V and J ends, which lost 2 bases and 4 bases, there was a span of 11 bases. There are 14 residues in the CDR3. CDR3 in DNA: TGTGCCAGCAGCCAAAGGGGGAGTGTAGAGACCCAGTACTTC. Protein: CASSQRGSVETQYF.

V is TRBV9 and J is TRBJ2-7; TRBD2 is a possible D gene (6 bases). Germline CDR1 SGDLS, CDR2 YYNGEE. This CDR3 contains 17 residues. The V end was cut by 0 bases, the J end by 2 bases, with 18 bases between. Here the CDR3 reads CASSVEAGQRGPYEQYF. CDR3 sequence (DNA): TGTGCCAGCAGCGTAGAGGCGGGGCAACGGGGTCCCTACGAGCAGTACTTC.

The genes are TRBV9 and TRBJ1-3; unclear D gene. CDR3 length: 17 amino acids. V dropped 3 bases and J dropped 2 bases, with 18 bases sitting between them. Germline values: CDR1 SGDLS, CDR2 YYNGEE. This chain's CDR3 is CASSADLRLGAGNTIYF. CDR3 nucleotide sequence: TGTGCCAGCAGCGCAGACCTTCGTCTAGGAGCTGGAAACACCATATATTTT.

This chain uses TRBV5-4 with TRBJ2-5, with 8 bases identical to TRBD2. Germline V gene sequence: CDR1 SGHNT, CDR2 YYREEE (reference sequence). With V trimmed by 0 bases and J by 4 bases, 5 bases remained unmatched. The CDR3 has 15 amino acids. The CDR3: CASSLDTGGRETQYF. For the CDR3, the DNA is TGTGCCAGCAGCTTGGATACGGGAGGGCGAGAGACCCAGTACTTC.

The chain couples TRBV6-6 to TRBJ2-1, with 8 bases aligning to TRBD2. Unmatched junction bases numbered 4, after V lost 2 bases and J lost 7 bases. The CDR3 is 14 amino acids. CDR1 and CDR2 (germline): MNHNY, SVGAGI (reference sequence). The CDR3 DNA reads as TGTGCCAGCAGTTACAGCGGGAGTTTAAATGAGCAGTTCTTC. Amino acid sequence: CASSYSGSLNEQFF.

CDR3 sequence (DNA): TGTGCCAGCAGCCAAGACAGGGGGATGACCGGGGAGCTGTTTTTT. Its translation: CASSQDRGMTGELFF. This rearrangement joins TRBV2 to TRBJ2-2; 9 bases line up with TRBD1. The germline CDR1 and CDR2 sequences are SNHLY and FYNNEI. CDR3 length: 15 residues. V shed 6 bases, J shed 5 bases, and the junction held 7 bases outside the gene matches.